This T cell receptor beta chain emerged from a study of cytomegalovirus exposure and HLA in healthy donors. Points from the study as a whole: Beyond CMV serostatus, there was no information to go on about immune exposure. In vitro work confirmed that a few CMV-associated chains recognize CMV antigens. A list of approximately 160 TCR beta chains associated with cytomegalovirus was given. Previously analyzed data showed that most TCR beta V segments were productive at a frequency of about 87% or about 30%.

Germline CDR1 and CDR2: SEHNR and FQNEAQ (reference sequence). The CDR3 has 15 residues. Trimming cost V 5 bases and J 0 bases, with 10 bases left between them. Primers for the PCR totalled 60 Vbeta and 13 Jbeta. Assay used: immunoSEQ multiplex PCR; TCRdb lists only in-frame clones, some missing. Altogether some 130,000 clones are present, approximately 87% being singletons, with the ten largest covering around 5.5%. Details on this clone: Its antigen is not known.

The sequence derives from a woman younger than 45 in good health and CMV-seronegative. The rearrangement uses TRBV7-9 and TRBJ2-2; D is possibly TRBD2 (5 bases). The sample consisted of PBMCs. The CDR3: CASSARAANTGELFF. In DNA, the CDR3 is TGTGCCAGCAGCGCGCGGGCGGCGAACACCGGGGAGCTGTTTTTT.